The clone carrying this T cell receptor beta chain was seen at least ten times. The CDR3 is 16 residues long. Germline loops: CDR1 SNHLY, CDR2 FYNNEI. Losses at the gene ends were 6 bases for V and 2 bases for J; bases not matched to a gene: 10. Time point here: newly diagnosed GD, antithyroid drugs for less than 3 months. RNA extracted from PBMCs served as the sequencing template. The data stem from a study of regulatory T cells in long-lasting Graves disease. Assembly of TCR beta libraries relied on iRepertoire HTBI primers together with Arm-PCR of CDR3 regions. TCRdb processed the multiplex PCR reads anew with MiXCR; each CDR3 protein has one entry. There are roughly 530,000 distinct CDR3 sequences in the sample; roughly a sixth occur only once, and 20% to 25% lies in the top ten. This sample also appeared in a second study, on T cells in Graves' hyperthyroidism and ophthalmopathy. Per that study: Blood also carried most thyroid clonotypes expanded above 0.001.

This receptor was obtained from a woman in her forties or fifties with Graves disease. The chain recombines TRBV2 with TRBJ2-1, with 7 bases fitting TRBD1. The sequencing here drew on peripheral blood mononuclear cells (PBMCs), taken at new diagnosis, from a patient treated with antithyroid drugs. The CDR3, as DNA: TGTGCCAGCAGGAGTTTGACAGGGAAAGCCTACAATGAGCAGTTCTTC. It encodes CASRSLTGKAYNEQFF.